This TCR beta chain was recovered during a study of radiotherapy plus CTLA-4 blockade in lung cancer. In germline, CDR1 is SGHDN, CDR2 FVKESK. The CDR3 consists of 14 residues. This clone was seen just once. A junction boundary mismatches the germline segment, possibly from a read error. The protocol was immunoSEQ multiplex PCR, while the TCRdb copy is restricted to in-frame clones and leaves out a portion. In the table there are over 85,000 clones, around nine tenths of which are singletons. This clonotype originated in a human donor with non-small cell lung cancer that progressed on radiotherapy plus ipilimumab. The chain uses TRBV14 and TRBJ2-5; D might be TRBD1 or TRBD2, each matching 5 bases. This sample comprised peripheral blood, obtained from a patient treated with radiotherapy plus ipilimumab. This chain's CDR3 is CASSQDHHLGREHF. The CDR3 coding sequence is TGTGCCAGCAGCCAAGATCACCACCTGGGACGCGAACACTTC.